Below are 20 T cell receptor beta chains sequenced from a single sample in a study of control samples from healthy donors and cancer patients. Produced via immunoSEQ multiplex PCR; TCRdb's table is partial and in-frame only. This table holds 85,000 to 90,000 clones, about 88% found once. Sample: PBMCs. The origin of the receptors is a woman aged 45-59 years with colorectal cancer.

A single count supports this clone. The gene calls are TRBV19 and TRBJ2-3; D is unresolved. V lost 2 bases and J 0 bases, leaving 9 bases between the germline ends. There are 15 residues in the CDR3. Per germline, CDR1 LNHDA and CDR2 SQIVND (reference sequence). CDR3 nucleotide sequence: TGTGCCAGTAGTATAAGGCAGCTGAGCACAGATACGCAGTATTTT. It is translated as CASSIRQLSTDTQYF.

The rearrangement joins TRBV5-6 to TRBJ1-6, with a tentative D call TRBD1 (5 bases). CDR3 length equals 16 residues. Germline loops: CDR1 SGHDT, CDR2 YYEEEE. The V and J ends lost 3 bases and 0 bases respectively, with 10 bases between them. Here the CDR3 reads CASSSGGSSYNSPLHF. In nucleotides, the CDR3 is TGTGCCAGCAGCTCGGGGGGAAGCTCCTATAATTCACCCCTCCACTTT.

J is TRBJ2-1 and V is TRBV18; TRBD2 agrees at 7 bases. The CDR3 spans 14 residues. The germline CDR1 and CDR2 sequences are KGHSH and LQKENI. V shed 1 base, J shed 4 bases, and the junction held 1 base outside the gene matches. CDR3 sequence reads: CASSPREGYNEQFF. The CDR3 DNA follows: TGTGCCAGCTCACCACGGGAGGGGTACAATGAGCAGTTCTTC.

This chain uses TRBV7-9 with TRBJ1-2; D gene ambiguous. Germline V CDR1 and CDR2: SEHNR, FQNEAQ (reference sequence). This CDR3 comprises 14 residues. Trimming left V 0 bases short and J 4 bases short, with 9 bases between. CDR3 protein: CASSLAPRGYGYTF. The CDR3 DNA follows: TGTGCCAGCAGCTTAGCGCCCCGAGGCTATGGCTACACCTTC.

Written as DNA, the CDR3 is TGTGCCAGCAGTGACCCCAACGTCGAGCAGTACGTC. Protein product: CASSDPNVEQYV. The genes are TRBV6-1 and TRBJ2-7; D is uncertain. The CDR3 consists of 12 residues. V dropped 3 bases and J dropped 6 bases, with 9 bases sitting between them. From germline, CDR1 is MNHNS and CDR2 SASEGT.

In DNA form, the CDR3 reads TGTGCCAGCTTAGACGGGTTCTCTGGAAACACCATATATTTT. Residues: CASLDGFSGNTIYF. The chain recombines TRBV6-4 with TRBJ1-3; the D is unclear. Per germline, CDR1 MRHNA and CDR2 SNTAGT. The CDR3 is 14 residues long. V was trimmed by 8 bases and J by 0 bases, leaving 11 bases between them.

V is TRBV28 and J is TRBJ2-5; 10 positions match TRBD1. The J segment lost 7 bases and the V segment lost 5 bases, leaving 10 bases of the junction unmatched. CDR3 size: 15 residues. Germline-derived CDR1 and CDR2 are MDHEN and SYDVKM. Here the CDR3 reads CASSSPGTGAGTQYF. The CDR3, as DNA: TGTGCCAGCAGTAGTCCCGGGACAGGGGCTGGGACCCAGTACTTC.

The chain recombines TRBV9 with TRBJ1-3; no firm D call. There are 15 residues in the CDR3. Germline CDR1 SGDLS, CDR2 YYNGEE. V lost 0 bases and J lost 0, with 7 bases in between. The DNA of the CDR3 is TGTGCCAGCAGCGTAGGAATGAACTCTGGAAACACCATATATTTT. Translation: CASSVGMNSGNTIYF.

V is TRBV14 and J is TRBJ1-5; D not resolved. Germline V CDR1 and CDR2: SGHDN, FVKESK. The V and J ends lost 4 bases and 2 bases respectively, with 21 bases between them. The length of the CDR3 is 18 residues. CDR3 nucleotide sequence: TGTGCCAGCAGCCCCTCCTCGGATCTTCTCGGGGGCAATCAGCCCCAGCATTTT. This sequence encodes CASSPSSDLLGGNQPQHF.

This rearrangement joins TRBV2 to TRBJ1-5, with a tentative D call TRBD1 (5 bases). V was cut by 5 bases and J by 1 base, with 12 bases left in between. Per germline, CDR1 SNHLY and CDR2 FYNNEI. There are 15 residues in the CDR3. CDR3 coding DNA: TGTGCCAGCAGTATGGGGGGGGAGAGCAATCAGCCCCAGCATTTT. This sequence encodes CASSMGGESNQPQHF.

This clone was detected only a few times. V is TRBV13 and J is TRBJ2-6; tentatively, D is TRBD1 (5 bases). The CDR3 contains 14 residues. Germline lookup yields CDR1 PRHDT and CDR2 FYEKMQ (reference sequence). The V end was cut by 6 bases, the J end by 0 bases, with 6 bases between. DNA for the CDR3: TGTGCCAGCAGGGGGCCCTCTGGGGCCAACGTCCTGACTTTC. Protein product: CASRGPSGANVLTF. The variable domain in full, completed from reference TRBV13 and TRBJ2-6, reads AAGVIQSPRHLIKEKRETATLKCYPIPRHDTVYWYQQGPGQDPQFLISFYEKMQSDKGSIPDRFSAQQFSDYHSELNMSSLELGDSALYFCASRGPSGANVLTFGAGSRLTVL.

The gene calls are TRBV4-3 and TRBJ2-2, with 7 positions matching TRBD1. V trimming: 0 bases; J trimming: 3 bases; junction bases outside the gene matches: 19. The CDR3 is 21 amino acids. From germline, CDR1 is LGHNA and CDR2 YSLEER. The CDR3 DNA is TGCGCCAGCAGCCAAGAAGGCCGCGGTAACACAGGGGAAGCGTACACCGGGGAGCTGTTTTTT. It encodes CASSQEGRGNTGEAYTGELFF.

J is TRBJ2-5 and V is TRBV11-1; 9 bases are shared with TRBD1. J lost 6 bases, V lost 5 bases, and 7 bases had no gene match. Looked up from germline, CDR1 is SGHAT and CDR2 is FQDESV (reference sequence). The CDR3 loop spans 14 amino acids. CDR3 coding DNA: TGTGCCAGCAGCCCCAGACAGGGGGGACAGACCCAGTACTTC. Translation gives CASSPRQGGQTQYF.

CDR3 nucleotides: TGTGCCAGCAGCGATCCAATTACAGGGGGCCGGACTGAAGCTTTCTTT. This encodes CASSDPITGGRTEAFF. The chain couples TRBV9 to TRBJ1-1; 9 nucleotides line up with TRBD1. The germline CDR1 and CDR2 sequences are SGDLS and YYNGEE. The CDR3 consists of 16 residues. Unmatched junction bases numbered 11, after V lost 3 bases and J lost 5 bases.

J is TRBJ2-5 and V is TRBV5-1; TRBD1 aligns across 7 bases. The V segment lost 4 bases and the J segment 4 bases; nucleotides outside the gene matches: 7. The CDR3 contains 14 residues. From germline, CDR1 is SGHRS and CDR2 YFSETQ. CDR3 sequence reads: CASSMTGSGETQYF. DNA of the CDR3: TGCGCCAGCAGCATGACAGGGTCTGGAGAGACCCAGTACTTC.

The chain carries TRBV5-1 and TRBJ2-3; D possibly matches TRBD1 or TRBD2 (5 bases each). V lost 2 bases and J 0 bases, leaving 7 bases between the germline ends. CDR3 length: 14 residues. Germline V gene sequence: CDR1 SGHRS, CDR2 YFSETQ. The CDR3 DNA follows: TGCGCCAGCAGCTTTGGGGGAAGCACAGATACGCAGTATTTT. Translation gives CASSFGGSTDTQYF. Together with reference TRBV5-1 and TRBJ2-3, the CDR3 gives the full variable domain: KAGVTQTPRYLIKTRGQQVTLSCSPISGHRSVSWYQQTPGQGLQFLFEYFSETQRNKGNFPGRFSGRQFSNSRSEMNVSTLELGDSALYLCASSFGGSTDTQYFGPGTRLTVL.

The chain carries TRBV28 and TRBJ2-3; 7 nucleotides agree with TRBD1. The CDR3 length is 16 residues. Trimming took 3 bases from V and 9 from J; bases not matched to a gene: 15. CDR1 and CDR2 (germline): MDHEN, SYDVKM. Here the CDR3 DNA reads TGTGCCAGCAGTTTTAGGGCTGGACAGGTTATCGACACGCAGTATTTT. Its protein product is CASSFRAGQVIDTQYF. The full variable domain, with the rest looked up from reference TRBV28 and TRBJ2-3, is DVKVTQSSRYLVKRTGEKVFLECVQDMDHENMFWYRQDPGLGLRLIYFSYDVKMKEKGDIPEGYSVSREKKERFSLILESASTNQTSMYLCASSFRAGQVIDTQYFGPGTRLTVL.

In DNA form, the CDR3 reads TGTGCCAGCAGGACGACAGGGGGGATTGAAGCTTTCTTT. Translating gives CASRTTGGIEAFF. The V call is TRBV12-3 or TRBV12-4, the J call TRBJ1-1; 9 nucleotides line up with TRBD1. V was clipped by 6 bases and J by 7 bases; unmatched bases: 6. The CDR3 extends over 13 amino acids.

This chain links TRBV6-2 or TRBV6-3 with TRBJ2-7, with 8 bases lining up with TRBD2. The CDR3 runs to 14 residues. The V gene's germline CDR1 is MNHEY and CDR2 SVGEGT. V dropped 5 bases and J dropped 8; count of bases not matched to a gene: 11. The CDR3 DNA sequence: TGTGCCAGCAGTACGCCGGGGGGGTACGTCAAGCAGTACGTC. Translating gives CASSTPGGYVKQYV.

In this sample, this clone turned up once. This chain joins TRBV7-3 and TRBJ1-1; 9 bases agree with TRBD1. The ends lost 3 bases at V and 1 base at J; junction bases unmatched: 0. The CDR3 runs to 14 residues. In germline, CDR1 is SGHTA, CDR2 FQGTGA. CDR3 coding DNA: TGTGCCAGCAGCTTGACAGGGGGGAACACTGAAGCTTTCTTT. Translating gives CASSLTGGNTEAFF.